This T cell receptor (beta chain) was captured by sequencing in a study of T cells in Graves' hyperthyroidism and ophthalmopathy. General study results and limits: Ophthalmopathy was identified by the model a median about 6 months ahead of onset. Most thyroid clonotypes that were expanded above 0.001 also turned up in blood.

This clonotype was observed at least ten times. The antigen is unknown. Germline CDR1 and CDR2: MDHEN and SYDVKM. The CDR3 has 17 residues. J was trimmed by 0 bases and V by 6 bases; bases with no gene match: 6. Template material for amplifying TCR beta CDR3 regions consisted of RNA transcripts. First-round RT-PCR targeting the TCR CDR3 was performed with the HTBI primer set. TCRdb ran MiXCR on the multiplex PCR reads and lists one entry per CDR3 protein. The sample lists about 250,000 distinct CDR3 sequences; around 26% were seen once. Each diagnosis was grounded in clinical symptoms, serum thyroxine and TRAb, thyroid ultrasound, and orbital computed tomography. Extraction of PBMCs used roughly 9.6 ml of fresh peripheral blood.

The V gene is TRBV28, the J gene TRBJ2-7; 15 nucleotides line up with TRBD2. This receptor was taken from a woman aged 40 to 50 with Graves' ophthalmopathy. The sequencing input was blood. The CDR3 region is CASRGLAGGSSSYEQYF. Written as DNA, the CDR3 is TGTGCCAGCAGGGGACTAGCGGGAGGCAGCAGCTCCTACGAGCAGTACTTC.